This TCR beta chain was identified during a study of early T cells in non-severe SARS-CoV-2 infection. Study overall: Sequencing was performed on bulk RNA from unsorted whole blood, leaving chains unpaired. Overall study findings and caveats: VDJdb matching favored anti-spike CD8 responses, missing private and CD4 specificities.

This CDR3 contains 14 residues. In germline, CDR1 is LGHDT, CDR2 YNNKEL (reference sequence). Trimming took off 4 bases at V and 0 bases at J, with 8 bases between the two ends. Individually, cDNA molecules had unique molecular identifiers attached to them. TCRdb reprocessed the 5' RACE reads with MiXCR, giving one entry per CDR3 protein. The sample contains about 44,000 distinct CDR3 sequences, roughly 6.2% of which appear only once. In its sample, this clonotype was seen many times. The antigen is not known. The V call is TRBV3-1, the J call TRBJ2-3, with no clear D. The sequence was obtained from an adult who was a healthcare worker with PCR-confirmed SARS-CoV-2 infection or an uninfected control (not recorded which). The sample was whole blood. For the CDR3, the DNA is TGTGCCAGCAGCCTACAACAAAGCACAGATACGCAGTATTTT. Residues: CASSLQQSTDTQYF.